This TCR beta chain derives from a study of cytomegalovirus exposure and HLA in healthy donors. Primers: 60 Vbeta forward and 13 Jbeta reverse. Generated by immunoSEQ multiplex PCR, the TCRdb table keeps only in-frame clones and is missing some. The profile shows around 75,000 clones, 75% to 80% of them singletons. V was pared by 8 bases and J by 2 bases, with 4 bases of the junction left unmatched. CDR3 length equals 13 residues. Germline values: CDR1 LNHNV, CDR2 YYDKDF (reference sequence). The sample taken for sequencing was PBMCs. The TCR comes from a middle-aged man in good health and CMV-seronegative. The chain links TRBV15 to TRBJ2-5; 8 positions agree with TRBD1. The CDR3 spells CATAGQAQETQYF. The DNA for the CDR3 is TGTGCCACCGCGGGACAGGCACAAGAGACCCAGTACTTC.